The entry that follows covers one T cell receptor beta chain sequence. As yet, its antigen is unknown. Researchers amplified the TCR beta CDR3 regions from RNA transcripts. With the HTBI primer set, the TCR CDR3 went through a first round of RT-PCR. MiXCR, run by TCRdb on the multiplex PCR reads, gives a single entry per CDR3 protein. The sample records about 570,000 distinct CDR3 sequences, under 60% being singletons. The data originate from a study of T cells in Graves' hyperthyroidism and ophthalmopathy. Overall study findings and caveats: Among clonotypes expanded in thyroid above 0.001, most were also found in blood. A model of 13 V-J features distinguished ophthalmopathy from stable hyperthyroidism. Ophthalmopathy was identified by the model a median approximately 6.9 months ahead of onset.

The CDR3 totals 14 residues. V was trimmed by 6 bases and J by 0 bases, leaving 14 bases between them. The germline V gene has CDR1 DFQATT and CDR2 SNEGSKA (reference sequence). Patients were excluded because of uncontrolled infection, other autoimmune disease, pregnancy or lactation. V is TRBV20-1 and J is TRBJ1-1; possibly TRBD1 for D (5 bases). The sample consisted of peripheral blood or thyroid tissue (not recorded which). The origin of this receptor is an adult woman with Graves' disease, either hyperthyroidism or ophthalmopathy (not recorded which). Written as DNA, the CDR3 is TGCAGTGCCACGGGGCAGGAGATGAACACTGAAGCTTTCTTT. This encodes CSATGQEMNTEAFF.